This TCR beta chain was sequenced for a study of T-cell reconstitution after alpha-beta-depleted transplantation in children. Regarding the study as a whole: T-cell counts and diversity at one year following transplant were attributed mainly to newly produced T cells. By about two months after transplant, alpha-beta T cells reportedly arose from several hundred graft clones that had expanded.

V shed 4 bases and J shed 0 bases, with 9 bases lying between them. CDR1 and CDR2 (germline): SGHRS, YFSETQ. The CDR3 has 14 residues. This clonotype showed up many times. The antigen is unknown. The TCRbeta library was prepared with unique molecular identifiers. TCRdb reprocessed the PCR reads with MiXCR, giving one entry per CDR3 protein. The table records approximately 300,000 distinct CDR3 sequences, around 10% of them present only once. The material was peripheral blood, obtained 180 days after TCRalphabeta/CD19-depleted stem cell transplant. J is TRBJ2-3 and V is TRBV5-1; D perhaps matches TRBD1 (5 bases). This clonotype was sampled from a male patient under 10 years old who had a stem cell transplant for chronic granulomatous disease, so the T cells may come from the graft donor. CDR3 sequence (DNA): TGCGCCAGCAGCCTACAGGACAGCACAGATACGCAGTATTTT. The encoded protein is CASSLQDSTDTQYF.